The 10 T cell receptor beta chains below come from one sample, sequenced in a study of cytomegalovirus exposure and HLA in healthy donors. The table came from immunoSEQ multiplex PCR; TCRdb's copy has only in-frame clones and leaves some out. The sample lists fewer than 200,000 clones; 86% were seen once. The sequenced sample was PBMCs. The receptors were sampled from a woman in her twenties or thirties in good health and CMV-seronegative.

This clone was counted only a few times. V gene TRBV18 combines with J gene TRBJ1-5, with 8 bases that match TRBD1. J lost 8 bases, V lost 4 bases, and 10 bases had no gene match. CDR1 and CDR2 from the germline V gene are KGHSH and LQKENI. This CDR3 has 15 residues. Here the CDR3 reads CASSLVGTGGEPQHF. Written as DNA, the CDR3 is TGTGCCAGCTCACTCGTTGGGACAGGAGGAGAGCCCCAGCATTTT.

The chain uses TRBV2 and TRBJ1-4; the D gene is possibly TRBD1 (6 bases). This CDR3 region has 14 residues. V was shortened by 5 bases and J by 7 bases, with 14 bases between the two germline ends. Germline CDR1 and CDR2: SNHLY and FYNNEI. Written as DNA, the CDR3 is TGTGCCAGCAGTAACGACAGGATTGGTGAAAAACTGTTTTTT. It is translated as CASSNDRIGEKLFF.

The CDR3 region has the DNA TGTGCCAGCAGTTTATATCGGGGACAGGGGGCATATCAGCCCCAGCATTTT. Translation: CASSLYRGQGAYQPQHF. V and J are TRBV28 and TRBJ1-5; the match to TRBD1 covers 12 bases. Unmatched junction bases numbered 6, after V lost 1 base and J lost 5 bases. Germline values: CDR1 MDHEN, CDR2 SYDVKM. The CDR3 has 17 residues.

The genes are TRBV9 and TRBJ2-7, with D perhaps TRBD2 (5 bases). V lost 3 bases to trimming and J lost 2 bases, with 15 bases between them. In germline, CDR1 is SGDLS, CDR2 YYNGEE. CDR3 size: 15 residues. The CDR3 sequence is CASSAGLAGTYEQYF. The CDR3 nucleotides read TGTGCCAGCAGCGCCGGGCTAGCAGGAACCTACGAGCAGTACTTC. The variable domain in full, with the rest retrieved from reference TRBV9 and TRBJ2-7, is DSGVTQTPKHLITATGQRVTLRCSPRSGDLSVYWYQQSLDQGLQFLIQYYNGEERAKGNILERFSAQQFPDLHSELNLSSLELGDSALYFCASSAGLAGTYEQYFGPGTRLTVT.

The chain carries TRBV7-8 and TRBJ1-3; D is uncertain. Trimming cost V 2 bases and J 0 bases, with 8 bases left between them. CDR3 size: 15 residues. Per germline, CDR1 SGHVS and CDR2 FQNEAQ. The DNA for the CDR3 is TGTGCCAGCAGCTTATCGTCGGGCTCTGGAAACACCATATATTTT. Translating it yields CASSLSSGSGNTIYF.

This clone was seen just once. The rearrangement joins TRBV7-9 to TRBJ1-5, with 8 bases identical to TRBD1. Germline lookup yields CDR1 SEHNR and CDR2 FQNEAQ (reference sequence). The CDR3 is 15 residues long. The V gene end was trimmed by 1 base and the J gene end by 7 bases; junction bases not matched to a gene: 6. This CDR3 is CASSLEGQGGQPQHF. CDR3 nucleotide sequence: TGTGCCAGCAGCTTAGAAGGACAGGGAGGGCAGCCCCAGCATTTT.

The chain has TRBV7-2 and TRBJ1-2; 7 positions agree with TRBD1. V was pared by 5 bases and J by 8 bases, with 8 bases of the junction left unmatched. The germline CDR1 and CDR2 sequences are SGHTA and FQGNSA. The CDR3 has 13 amino acids. The CDR3 sequence is CASSPNRGNGYTF. The CDR3, as DNA: TGTGCCAGCAGCCCAAACAGGGGTAACGGCTACACCTTC.

The chain is built from TRBV11-1 and TRBJ1-3; D gene unclear. CDR3 length: 12 amino acids. CDR1 and CDR2 (germline): SGHAT, FQDESV (reference sequence). The V end was cut by 7 bases, the J end by 5 bases, with 9 bases between. The CDR3 loop is CASTGRRNTIYF. DNA for the CDR3: TGTGCCAGCACCGGACGGAGAAACACCATATATTTT.

The chain uses TRBV29-1 and TRBJ1-2, with D hard to call. The CDR3 totals 15 residues. Germline V gene lookup returns CDR1 SQVTM and CDR2 ANQGSEA. Trimming pared 6 bases from V and 0 bases from J, leaving 17 bases between. CDR3 in DNA: TGCAGCGTCAACGGTGACGGCCGGACTAACTATGGCTACACCTTC. Amino acid sequence: CSVNGDGRTNYGYTF.

The J gene is TRBJ1-5, the V gene TRBV10-1, with D perhaps matching TRBD1 (5 bases). V dropped 6 bases and J dropped 0 bases, with 12 bases sitting between them. This CDR3 has 15 amino acids. The germline gives CDR1 WNHNN, CDR2 SYGVQD (reference sequence). The CDR3 reads CASSRLRVSNQPQHF. CDR3 in DNA: TGCGCCAGCAGCCGACTCAGGGTTAGCAATCAGCCCCAGCATTTT.